The TCR beta chain under discussion was sequenced for a study of T cells after posttransplantation cyclophosphamide. The germline gives CDR1 WSHSY, CDR2 SAAADI. The CDR3 covers 15 residues. With 2 bases removed from V and 0 bases from J, the gap between germline ends came to 8 bases. In regard to this clone: Antigen specificity is unknown.

Clones were sequenced by immunoSEQ multiplex PCR, and TCRdb holds only the in-frame ones, with some missing. The sample includes more than 20,000 clones, roughly 88% seen only once; the top ten take approximately 6.7%. Study results and caveats: Later post-transplant blood repertoires were often dominated by donor CD8+ memory clones.

This sequence was found in a woman aged 60 to 75 with a blood cancer, CMV-positive, and with a related stem cell donor. What was sequenced was PBMCs. The chain couples TRBV10-2 to TRBJ1-5; D is uncertain. CDR3 DNA: TGCGCCAGCAGTGAGATGGCGGATAGCAATCAGCCCCAGCATTTT. It translates to CASSEMADSNQPQHF.